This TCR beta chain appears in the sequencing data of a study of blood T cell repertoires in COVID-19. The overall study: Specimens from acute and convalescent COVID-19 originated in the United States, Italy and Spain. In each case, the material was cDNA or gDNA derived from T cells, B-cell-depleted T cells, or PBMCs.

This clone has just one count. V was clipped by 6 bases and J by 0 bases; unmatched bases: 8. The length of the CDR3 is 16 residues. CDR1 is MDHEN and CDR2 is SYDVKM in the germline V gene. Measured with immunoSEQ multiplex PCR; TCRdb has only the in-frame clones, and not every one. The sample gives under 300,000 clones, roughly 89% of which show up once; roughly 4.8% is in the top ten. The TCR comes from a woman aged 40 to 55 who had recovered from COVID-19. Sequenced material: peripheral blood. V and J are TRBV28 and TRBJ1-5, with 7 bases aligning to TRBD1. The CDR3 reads CASSSDRDHSNQPQHF. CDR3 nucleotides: TGTGCCAGCAGCTCCGACAGGGATCATAGCAATCAGCCCCAGCATTTT.